This TCR beta chain was found in a study of spatial heterogeneity in lung cancer. At the level of the study: Raw reads contained each unique TCR and UMI combination more than ten times on average. Study-wide results and limits: At resection, ubiquitous expanded tumor TCRs appeared in blood more than at follow-up.

Time point here: sample taken at primary tumor resection. The study sequenced unsorted whole RNA from tumor, nontumor lung or frozen PBMC. Around 70 TRACERx patients with early, untreated non-small cell lung cancer donated samples. The CDR3 has 13 amino acids. Germline lookup yields CDR1 MNHEY and CDR2 SVGEGT. V was cut by 7 bases and J by 3 bases, with 10 bases left in between. Every individual TCR cDNA molecule carried its own unique molecular identifier, which allowed correction of PCR and sequencing errors. TCRdb fed the 5' RACE reads into MiXCR, producing one record per CDR3 protein. This sample has some 8,000 distinct CDR3 sequences; about 5% occur once, and the top ten carry approximately 39%. A remark on this clonotype: Its target is not known.

This TCR was sampled from a male donor with early-stage non-small cell lung cancer. This specimen was PBMCs, taken at surgery. The chain combines TRBV6-2 or TRBV6-3 with TRBJ2-1, with D tentatively TRBD1 (5 bases). Written as DNA, the CDR3 is TGTGCCAGCAAGGGGCAGGGCTACAATGAGCAGTTCTTC. This translates into CASKGQGYNEQFF.